These 9 T cell receptor beta chains were all obtained from the same sample, sequenced in a study of blood T cells in healthy people across ages. A sample-barcoded 5' primer and a J-beta primer mix were used in a second PCR of roughly 6 to 11 cycles. MiXCR was run by TCRdb on the 5' RACE reads, yielding one entry per CDR3 protein. The table lists more than 750,000 distinct CDR3 sequences, 25% to 30% of them singletons. These data are also associated with another study on T cells of mothers and their children.

Sequencing was carried out using blood. These receptors were taken from a woman between 40 and 50 years old in good health.

This clonotype was found a few times. This chain links TRBV20-1 with TRBJ2-2; D ambiguous. Looked up from germline, CDR1 is DFQATT and CDR2 is SNEGSKA (reference sequence). This CDR3 contains 14 residues. Deletions cut 4 bases from V and 6 bases from J, with 15 bases between. DNA for the CDR3: TGCAGTGCTATCCGCCCTCGAAATGCCGGGGAGCTGTTTTTT. Its protein is CSAIRPRNAGELFF.

This clonotype was counted a single time. The CDR3 spells CASSLVGTASGEQFF. Here the CDR3 DNA reads TGTGCCAGCAGCTTAGTCGGGACAGCTTCGGGTGAGCAGTTCTTC. The J gene is TRBJ2-1, the V gene TRBV28, with 7 bases identical to TRBD1. CDR3 length: 15 amino acids. V shed 6 bases and J 9 bases; nucleotides not matched to a gene: 14. Germline V gives CDR1 MDHEN, CDR2 SYDVKM.

In this sample, this clonotype turned up many times. CDR3 nucleotides: TGTGCCAGCAGCTTAGGGCGGGTATCCGAGCAGTACTTC. Its translation: CASSLGRVSEQYF. J is TRBJ2-7 and V is TRBV11-2, with D maybe TRBD2 (5 bases). The V gene lost 1 base and the J gene lost 6 bases, with 10 bases spanning the gap. The length of the CDR3 is 13 residues. In germline, CDR1 is SGHAT, CDR2 FQNNGV.

The CDR3 DNA is TGCGCCAGCAGCGACAGGTCTAGCACAGATACGCAGTATTTT. This codes for CASSDRSSTDTQYF. The gene calls are TRBV5-1 and TRBJ2-3, with D possibly TRBD1 on 6 matching bases. V lost 4 bases and J 0 bases, leaving 9 bases between the germline ends. This CDR3 spans 14 amino acids. CDR1 SGHRS and CDR2 YFSETQ come from the germline V gene.

The chain combines TRBV20-1 with TRBJ2-7, with TRBD2 matching over 11 bases. The junction had 13 bases not matched to a gene; V was cut back by 5 bases and J by 7 bases. The germline V gene encodes CDR1 DFQATT and CDR2 SNEGSKA (reference sequence). This CDR3 is built from 15 residues. This CDR3 is CSAYSGGAPYNEQYF. As DNA, the CDR3 is TGCAGTGCTTATAGCGGGGGGGCCCCGTACAATGAGCAGTACTTC.

The V gene is TRBV21-1, the J gene TRBJ2-3. TRBV21-1 is given as a pseudogene. The CDR3 covers 16 residues. DNA for the CDR3: TGTGCCAGCAGCAAAGTCTCGGGCTCTAGCACAGATACGCAGTATTTT. Protein product: CASSKVSGSSTDTQYF.

This clonotype appeared many times. The chain carries TRBV12-3 or TRBV12-4 and TRBJ1-2; tentative D call: TRBD1 (5 bases). The CDR3 loop spans 13 amino acids. V lost 5 bases and J lost 9, with 16 bases in between. The CDR3 DNA is TGTGCCAGCAGTCAAGGGACGCCGTTCAGCTACACCTTC. Protein product: CASSQGTPFSYTF.

Notes on this clonotype: With a much larger clone just one base away, this may be a read error. This chain links TRBV27 with TRBJ2-1, with 10 nucleotides matching TRBD2. The V segment lost 5 bases and the J segment 3 bases; nucleotides outside the gene matches: 19. Germline-derived CDR1 and CDR2 are MNHEY and SMNVEV (reference sequence). The CDR3 is 20 amino acids. The CDR3 nucleotides read TGTGCCAGCAGTCCACTCCGGCTAGCGGGGGCCAAAATCTTCTACAATGAGCAGTTCTTC. It codes for CASSPLRLAGAKIFYNEQFF.

This clonotype was observed a few times. The chain's CDR3 is CASSLGTQPQHF. The CDR3 DNA sequence: TGTGCCAGCAGTCTCGGAACTCAGCCCCAGCATTTT. The chain recombines TRBV6-1 with TRBJ1-5; D gene ambiguous. In germline, CDR1 is MNHNS, CDR2 SASEGT. Between the trimmed V and J ends, which lost 5 bases and 6 bases, there was a span of 8 bases. The CDR3 extends over 12 amino acids.